Each of the 22 T cell receptor beta chains below was sequenced from the same sample in a study of shared clonotypes between healthy human individuals. This table comes from immunoSEQ multiplex PCR, and its TCRdb copy is limited to in-frame clones, with some not included. The sample lists under 600,000 clones, around 78% occurring once. Sequenced input: PBMCs. Receptors originate from a woman between 40 and 55 years old in good health. Some clones in this sample may be carry-over from other donors' samples.

This sequence joins TRBV15 and TRBJ1-3; D ambiguous. This CDR3 is 16 amino acids long. Trimming took 0 bases from V and 7 from J, leaving 16 bases between them. In germline, CDR1 is LNHNV, CDR2 YYDKDF (reference sequence). CDR3 residues: CATSRDGPALGNTIYF. CDR3 sequence (DNA): TGTGCCACCAGCAGAGATGGGCCGGCCCTGGGTAACACCATATATTTT. Full variable domain (outside the CDR3, taken from reference TRBV15 and TRBJ1-3): DAMVIQNPRYQVTQFGKPVTLSCSQTLNHNVMYWYQQKSSQAPKLLFHYYDKDFNNEADTPDNFQSRRPNTSFCFLDIRSPGLGDTAMYLCATSRDGPALGNTIYFGEGSWLTVV.

The rearrangement joins TRBV27 to TRBJ2-3; the match to TRBD2 covers 12 bases. The V gene's germline CDR1 is MNHEY and CDR2 SMNVEV (reference sequence). V trimming: 5 bases; J trimming: 0 bases; junction bases outside the gene matches: 6. CDR3 size: 17 residues. In DNA form, the CDR3 reads TGTGCCAGCAGTCCAAGGACTAGCGGGGTTAGCACAGATACGCAGTATTTT. Amino acids: CASSPRTSGVSTDTQYF.

V and J are TRBV5-4 and TRBJ2-7; D remains ambiguous. The length of the CDR3 is 14 residues. Germline loops: CDR1 SGHNT, CDR2 YYREEE (reference sequence). V was cut by 0 bases and J by 0 bases, with 7 bases left in between. CDR3 amino acids: CASSLDSSSYEQYF. The CDR3 nucleotides read TGTGCCAGCAGCTTGGACTCGAGCTCCTACGAGCAGTACTTC. Full variable domain (rest looked up from reference TRBV5-4 and TRBJ2-7): ETGVTQSPTHLIKTRGQQVTLRCSSQSGHNTVSWYQQALGQGPQFIFQYYREEENGRGNFPPRFSGLQFPNYSSELNVNALELDDSALYLCASSLDSSSYEQYFGPGTRLTVT.

This clone was seen more than once but under ten times. The rearrangement joins TRBV6-1 to TRBJ1-1; D uncertain. Looked up from germline, CDR1 is MNHNS and CDR2 is SASEGT. The length of the CDR3 is 14 residues. Deletions cut 6 bases from V and 6 bases from J, with 17 bases between. CDR3 sequence (DNA): TGTGCCAGCAGCCAGTTGGTCCGCAGCGCTGAAGCTTTCTTT. Residues: CASSQLVRSAEAFF.

V usage is TRBV5-4 and J usage is TRBJ2-7; the D gene could be TRBD1 or TRBD2 (5 bases each). The CDR3 has 14 amino acids. V lost 4 bases, J lost 5 bases, and 16 bases lay in between. CDR1 is SGHNT, CDR2 YYREEE, per germline (reference sequence). CDR3 nucleotide sequence: TGTGCCAGCAGCCCGGCCGGGGCCCCCAACGAGCAGTACTTC. Translated: CASSPAGAPNEQYF.

This rearrangement joins TRBV28 to TRBJ2-1; 16 nucleotides agree with TRBD2. V was pared by 5 bases and J by 12 bases, with 10 bases of the junction left unmatched. There are 16 residues in the CDR3. CDR1 is MDHEN and CDR2 is SYDVKM in the germline V gene. DNA for the CDR3: TGTGCCAGCAGTCCCCCGGGACTAGCGGGAGGGGGGGGGCAGTTCTTC. As protein: CASSPPGLAGGGGQFF.

Only a few counts were recorded for this clone. The V gene is TRBV11-1, the J gene TRBJ2-1; 9 bases are shared with TRBD2. Germline lookup yields CDR1 SGHAT and CDR2 FQDESV (reference sequence). The V and J ends lost 2 bases and 0 bases, in that order; junction bases with no gene match: 5. The CDR3 extends over 17 amino acids. The CDR3 DNA reads TGTGCCAGCAGCTTACGAGCGGGAGGACCCTCCTACAATGAGCAGTTCTTC. Protein: CASSLRAGGPSYNEQFF.

This clone has just a few counts. This chain connects TRBV19 to TRBJ2-7, with D uncertain. Between the trimmed V and J ends, which lost 6 bases and 1 base, there was a span of 16 bases. The CDR3 totals 15 residues. The germline V gene has CDR1 LNHDA and CDR2 SQIVND (reference sequence). The CDR3 protein is CASRKDGSRSYEQYF. CDR3 nucleotide sequence: TGTGCCAGTAGGAAGGACGGATCCCGTTCCTACGAGCAGTACTTC.

V and J are TRBV30 and TRBJ1-2; no firm D call. Germline CDR1 reads GTSNPN; CDR2 reads SVGIG (reference sequence). CDR3 length: 13 residues. Trimming stripped 0 bases from V and 4 bases from J, with 9 bases between. DNA for the CDR3: TGTGCCTGGAGTGTTGGCAGGAGCTATGGCTACACCTTC. As protein: CAWSVGRSYGYTF.

Turning to this clone: The junction departs from germline at one end; a sequencing error may be responsible. Written as DNA, the CDR3 is TGCGCCAGCAGCCAAGATCCAGGGCTCTTAGAGGTCTTC. It encodes CASSQDPGLLEVF. V usage is TRBV4-1 and J usage is TRBJ2-1; D perhaps matches TRBD1 (5 bases). Germline V gives CDR1 MGHRA, CDR2 YSYEKL. The CDR3 consists of 13 residues.

The CDR3 loop is CATTRNTEAFF. Here the CDR3 DNA reads TGTGCCACCACACGGAACACTGAAGCTTTCTTT. The chain carries TRBV28 and TRBJ1-1; D ambiguous. V lost 10 bases to trimming and J lost 1 base, with 7 bases between them. There are 11 residues in the CDR3. Germline assignment: CDR1 MDHEN and CDR2 SYDVKM.

The rearrangement joins TRBV21-1 to TRBJ2-5; the table's D call TRBD1 went unverified against the DNA. TRBV21-1 is listed as a pseudogene. The CDR3 has 13 residues. DNA for the CDR3: TGTGCCAGCAGGACAGGGGATCGGGAGACCCAGTACTTC. Protein sequence: CASRTGDRETQYF.

A note on this clone: It is likely a read error: a sequence one base away is far more abundant. The chain recombines TRBV7-8 with TRBJ2-7; TRBD2 matches 9 bases. Germline V gene lookup returns CDR1 SGHVS and CDR2 FQNEAQ. CDR3 length equals 17 residues. CDR3 in amino acids: CTSSLSRLAATSYEQYF. In nucleotides, the CDR3 is TGTACCAGCAGCCTATCCAGACTAGCGGCTACCTCCTACGAGCAGTACTTC.

The V and J genes are TRBV6-1 and TRBJ2-1, with 7 bases lining up with TRBD2. CDR3 size: 13 residues. V lost 1 base to trimming and J lost 8 bases; unmatched junction nucleotides: 2. Germline CDR1 reads MNHNS; CDR2 reads SASEGT. This chain's CDR3 is CASSEEGGHEQFF. CDR3 DNA sequence: TGTGCCAGCAGTGAAGAGGGAGGGCATGAGCAGTTCTTC.

As to this clone: A read error may produce the germline difference seen at one junction end. This chain connects TRBV28 to TRBJ1-4, with 10 bases identical to TRBD1. The CDR3 loop spans 16 amino acids. Germline V CDR1 and CDR2: MDHEN, SYDVKM. CDR3 sequence reads: CAGSLTSGTGEEKLFF. CDR3 in DNA: TGTGCCGGCAGTTTAACCTCCGGGACAGGGGAAGAAAAACTGTTTTTT.

J is TRBJ1-6 and V is TRBV25-1; no reliable D call. Trimming took 6 bases from V and 9 from J, leaving 9 bases between them. Per germline, CDR1 MGHDK and CDR2 SYGVNS. This CDR3 has 12 residues. In nucleotides, the CDR3 is TGTGCCAGCAGCGTAAGCGGTTCACCCCTCCACTTT. Encoded protein: CASSVSGSPLHF.

The V gene is TRBV7-7, the J gene TRBJ1-1, with D possibly TRBD1 on 5 matching bases. The CDR3 contains 13 residues. Germline assignment: CDR1 SSHAT and CDR2 FNYEAQ (reference sequence). The germline V and J ends were trimmed by 5 bases and 3 bases, with 10 bases remaining between them. Here the CDR3 DNA reads TGTGCCAGCAGCAGACAGAGAGACACTGAAGCTTTCTTT. Translated: CASSRQRDTEAFF.

This clone appeared once. The chain combines TRBV27 with TRBJ2-5, with no clear D. Germline V CDR1 and CDR2: MNHEY, SMNVEV (reference sequence). The CDR3 has 14 residues. Trimming shortened V by 0 bases and J by 2 bases, and 7 bases separated the two germline ends. CDR3 protein: CASSLSGAQETQYF. DNA for the CDR3: TGTGCCAGCAGTTTATCGGGCGCTCAAGAGACCCAGTACTTC.

The rearrangement joins TRBV19 to TRBJ1-2; a weak D match, TRBD1 (5 bases). Trimming removed 6 bases at V and 3 bases at J, with 8 bases between. Germline lookup yields CDR1 LNHDA and CDR2 SQIVND (reference sequence). This CDR3 has 12 residues. The CDR3 DNA reads as TGTGCCAGTAGCCGGGGGGACTATGGCTACACCTTC. Translating it yields CASSRGDYGYTF.

The chain combines TRBV18 with TRBJ2-3; TRBD2 agrees at 13 bases. CDR1 is KGHSH and CDR2 is LQKENI in the germline V gene. There are 17 residues in the CDR3. The junction had 7 bases not matched to a gene; V was cut back by 5 bases and J by 2 bases. CDR3 amino acids: CASSSLGLAGYTDTQYF. CDR3 bases: TGTGCCAGCTCATCCTTGGGACTAGCGGGATACACAGATACGCAGTATTTT.

V gene TRBV4-1 combines with J gene TRBJ2-7; the D gene is possibly TRBD1 (5 bases). Trimming took off 2 bases at V and 1 base at J, with 12 bases between the two ends. This CDR3 spans 15 amino acids. Germline CDR1 MGHRA, CDR2 YSYEKL. The CDR3 region is CASSQFAGKSYEQYF. The CDR3 coding sequence is TGCGCCAGCAGCCAATTTGCAGGGAAGTCCTACGAGCAGTACTTC.

The chain carries TRBV7-3 and TRBJ1-1, with D possibly matching TRBD1 (5 bases). The V end was cut by 6 bases, the J end by 5 bases, with 13 bases between. Germline values: CDR1 SGHTA, CDR2 FQGTGA. The length of the CDR3 is 13 residues. CDR3 sequence (DNA): TGTGCCAGCAGACAATCCCAGGGTACTGAAGCTTTCTTT. Residues: CASRQSQGTEAFF.